This TCR beta chain comes out of a study of cytomegalovirus exposure and HLA in healthy donors. Study-wide context: Counted in an early data release were 75 million to 85 million unique TCRs from HLA-typed donors. Findings of the study overall: The productive fraction for most TCR beta V segments was about 87% or about 30% in an earlier analysis.

This CDR3 spans 16 amino acids. V gave up 0 bases and J gave up 4 bases, with 12 bases separating them. CDR1 is LNHNV and CDR2 is YYDKDF in the germline V gene (reference sequence). In the PCR, 60 Vbeta and 13 Jbeta primers were used. The protocol was immunoSEQ multiplex PCR, while the TCRdb copy is restricted to in-frame clones and leaves out a portion. The repertoire consists of 130,000 to 150,000 clones, with around 10% occurring once and the leading ten covering about 2%. This clone showed up just a few times. No antigen is known for it. V gene TRBV15 combines with J gene TRBJ1-4; D perhaps matches TRBD1 (5 bases). The receptor comes from a male donor in good health and CMV-seronegative. Sequencing was done on a sample of PBMCs. Written as DNA, the CDR3 is TGTGCCACCAGCAGAGATGGTCCAAGGGGTAATGAAAAACTGTTTTTT. Its translation is CATSRDGPRGNEKLFF.